These 8 T cell receptor beta chains were sequenced from one sample in a study of response to subunit inactivated influenza vaccine. TCRdb independently ran MiXCR on the RT-PCR reads; one entry per CDR3 protein. The sample has hundreds of thousands of distinct CDR3 sequences, about 12% seen once. Sample: PBMCs from blood, taken on the day of vaccination. The origin of the receptors is a man aged 50-60 years who received an inactivated influenza vaccine.

This clonotype was observed a handful of times. CDR3 DNA: TGTGCCAGCAGTTCCCCCCGGGGAGGGGGGTCCACTGAAGCTTTCTTT. Amino acids: CASSSPRGGGSTEAFF. The chain recombines TRBV12-3 or TRBV12-4 with TRBJ1-1; D may be TRBD1 (6 bases). The CDR3 contains 16 residues. Trimming cost V 4 bases and J 4 bases, with 19 bases left between them.

This chain connects TRBV5-1 to TRBJ2-7; maybe TRBD1 (5 bases). V gave up 5 bases and J gave up 2 bases, with 11 bases separating them. CDR1 is SGHRS, CDR2 YFSETQ, per germline. The CDR3 sequence is 13 residues long. CDR3 coding DNA: TGCGCCAGCAGGGTGGACAATACCTACGAGCAGTACTTC. Protein sequence: CASRVDNTYEQYF.

This clonotype was found a few times. The genes are TRBV11-2 and TRBJ2-1; D is perhaps TRBD1 or TRBD2 (5 bases each). Germline assignment: CDR1 SGHAT and CDR2 FQNNGV. CDR3 length: 14 residues. The V and J ends lost 4 bases and 9 bases respectively, with 16 bases between them. CDR3 DNA sequence: TGTGCCAGCAGCTACGGTCTCACTGGGGGTGAGCAGTTCTTC. Protein sequence: CASSYGLTGGEQFF.

This clonotype was seen repeatedly, ten times or more. The V and J genes are TRBV19 and TRBJ2-1, with D maybe TRBD1 (6 bases). From germline, CDR1 is LNHDA and CDR2 SQIVND (reference sequence). Trimming stripped 7 bases from V and 4 bases from J, with 11 bases between. The CDR3 is 13 amino acids. CDR3 nucleotide sequence: TGTGCCAGTAACCTAGGGGGATACAATGAGCAGTTCTTC. This sequence encodes CASNLGGYNEQFF.

This clonotype has ten or more counts. The V call is TRBV27, the J call TRBJ2-7; 8 bases are a match to TRBD1. CDR3 length: 14 residues. The J segment lost 0 bases and the V segment lost 5 bases, leaving 3 bases of the junction unmatched. The germline CDR1 and CDR2 sequences are MNHEY and SMNVEV (reference sequence). CDR3 nucleotides: TGTGCCAGCAGTCTGACAGGGGACTCCTACGAGCAGTACTTC. It translates to CASSLTGDSYEQYF.

The chain recombines TRBV6-5 with TRBJ1-6, with D maybe TRBD1 (6 bases). Trimming took off 0 bases at V and 7 bases at J, with 13 bases between the two ends. The CDR3 spans 16 residues. Per germline, CDR1 MNHEY and CDR2 SVGAGI. In DNA form, the CDR3 reads TGTGCCAGCAGTTACTCGAATACAGGGAGGAATTCACCCCTCCACTTT. Its translation is CASSYSNTGRNSPLHF.

J is TRBJ2-3 and V is TRBV7-2; D remains ambiguous. The CDR3 is made up of 15 amino acids. V was trimmed by 5 bases and J by 6 bases, leaving 18 bases between them. Germline CDR1 is SGHTA and CDR2 is FQGNSA. DNA for the CDR3: TGTGCCAGCAGCCGCTCTATCCTGGTTCGTGATACGCAGTATTTT. It yields the protein CASSRSILVRDTQYF. Combining the CDR3 with reference TRBV7-2 and TRBJ2-3 gives the whole variable domain GAGVSQSPSNKVTEKGKDVELRCDPISGHTALYWYRQSLGQGLEFLIYFQGNSAPDKSGLPSDRFSAERTGGSVSTLTIQRTQQEDSAVYLCASSRSILVRDTQYFGPGTRLTVL.

The V call is TRBV6-2 or TRBV6-3, the J call TRBJ2-3; 7 nucleotides match TRBD2. This CDR3 is built from 15 residues. J gave up 4 bases and V 1 base, and 5 bases lay outside the gene matches. In germline, CDR1 is MNHEY, CDR2 SVGEGT. CDR3 coding DNA: TGTGCCAGCAGTTACTGGCGGGAGATCGCAGATACGCAGTATTTT. It specifies CASSYWREIADTQYF.